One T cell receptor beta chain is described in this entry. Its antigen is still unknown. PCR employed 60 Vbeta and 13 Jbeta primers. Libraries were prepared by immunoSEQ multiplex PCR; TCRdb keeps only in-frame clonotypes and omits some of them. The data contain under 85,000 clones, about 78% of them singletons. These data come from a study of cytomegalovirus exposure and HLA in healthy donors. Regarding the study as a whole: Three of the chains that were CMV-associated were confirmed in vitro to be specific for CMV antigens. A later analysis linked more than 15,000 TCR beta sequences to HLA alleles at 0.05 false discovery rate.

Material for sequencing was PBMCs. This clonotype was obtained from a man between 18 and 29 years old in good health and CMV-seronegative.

CDR3 loop: CASSLRRSTGASQETQYF. In DNA form, the CDR3 reads TGTGCCAGCAGTTTAAGAAGGAGCACAGGAGCGTCTCAAGAGACCCAGTACTTC. The chain is built from TRBV27 and TRBJ2-5; D might be TRBD1 (5 bases). This CDR3 is built from 18 residues. Trimming pared 2 bases from V and 2 bases from J, leaving 21 bases between. Germline values: CDR1 MNHEY, CDR2 SMNVEV (reference sequence).